The 10 T cell receptor beta chains reported below all come from one sample, sequenced in a study of T cells after yellow fever vaccination. TCRdb fed the 5' RACE reads into MiXCR, producing one record per CDR3 protein. In the table there are about 240,000 distinct CDR3 sequences, 6.9% of which are singletons. Sequenced here: CD4+ T cells sorted from PBMCs, sampled 15 days after the yellow fever booster vaccination. These receptors came from a man under 40 who received the YFV17D yellow fever vaccine.

The J gene is TRBJ2-7, the V gene TRBV29-1; D may match TRBD1 or TRBD2 (5 bases each). The CDR3 consists of 13 residues. Deletions cut 5 bases from V and 3 bases from J, with 14 bases between. Looked up from germline, CDR1 is SQVTM and CDR2 is ANQGSEA. For the CDR3, the DNA is TGCAGCGTTACTCCTGGGGGTATCTACGAGCAGTACTTC. Amino acid sequence: CSVTPGGIYEQYF.

CDR3 DNA sequence: TGTGCCAGCAGCCCCCGCCCCGTCGGGAACACTGAAGCTTTCTTT. Its translation is CASSPRPVGNTEAFF. This sequence joins TRBV7-2 and TRBJ1-1; no reliable D call. CDR1 is SGHTA, CDR2 FQGNSA, per germline. CDR3 size: 15 residues. Deletions cut 5 bases from V and 1 base from J, with 14 bases between. Drawing the rest from reference TRBV7-2 and TRBJ1-1, the complete variable domain is GAGVSQSPSNKVTEKGKDVELRCDPISGHTALYWYRQSLGQGLEFLIYFQGNSAPDKSGLPSDRFSAERTGGSVSTLTIQRTQQEDSAVYLCASSPRPVGNTEAFFGQGTRLTVV.

This clonotype was seen only a few times. As DNA, the CDR3 is TGTGCCAGCACCATCTGGGGCTCCAACTATGGCTACACCTTC. Its protein is CASTIWGSNYGYTF. The rearrangement joins TRBV3-1 to TRBJ1-2, with D perhaps TRBD1 (5 bases). Trimming shortened V by 7 bases and J by 2 bases, and 14 bases separated the two germline ends. CDR1 is LGHDT, CDR2 YNNKEL, per germline (reference sequence). The CDR3 extends over 14 amino acids.

This clonotype was observed many times. The chain carries TRBV29-1 and TRBJ2-5; perhaps TRBD2 as D (7 bases). Trimming took off 8 bases at V and 4 bases at J, with 17 bases between the two ends. CDR3 length: 13 amino acids. Germline CDR1 is SQVTM and CDR2 is ANQGSEA. In DNA, the CDR3 is TGCAGCATCGGAGGGGCGGGGGCAGAGACCCAGTACTTC. Its protein is CSIGGAGAETQYF. The full variable domain, in which reference TRBV29-1 and TRBJ2-5 provide the parts outside the CDR3, is SAVISQKPSRDICQRGTSLTIQCQVDSQVTMMFWYRQQPGQSLTLIATANQGSEATYESGFVIDKFPISRPNLTFSTLTVSNMSPEDSSIYLCSIGGAGAETQYFGPGTRLLVL.

This clonotype was seen once. A read error may be the cause here, since a much bigger clone is one base away. The rearrangement uses TRBV27 and TRBJ2-2; D perhaps matches TRBD2 (5 bases). Trimming took off 1 base at V and 3 bases at J, with 18 bases between the two ends. This CDR3 has 18 residues. Looked up from germline, CDR1 is MNHEY and CDR2 is SMNVEV (reference sequence). CDR3 amino acids: CASSLYLQEAWHTGELFF. CDR3 DNA: TGTGCCAGCAGTTTATACTTGCAGGAGGCCTGGCACACCGGGGAGCTGTTTTTT.

The gene calls are TRBV29-1 and TRBJ2-3, with 9 bases lining up with TRBD2. The J segment lost 7 bases and the V segment lost 4 bases, leaving 9 bases of the junction unmatched. This CDR3 is 14 amino acids long. From germline, CDR1 is SQVTM and CDR2 ANQGSEA. The CDR3 loop is CSVGVAGVTNTQYF. In DNA, the CDR3 is TGCAGCGTTGGGGTAGCGGGAGTGACAAATACGCAGTATTTT.

The chain combines TRBV27 with TRBJ2-6; D gene uncertain. This CDR3 has 13 amino acids. Trimming took 2 bases from V and 11 from J, leaving 10 bases between them. Germline loops: CDR1 MNHEY, CDR2 SMNVEV (reference sequence). CDR3 in amino acids: CASSLGPGHVLTF. The CDR3 DNA is TGTGCCAGCAGTTTAGGCCCGGGCCACGTCCTGACTTTC.

The rearrangement links TRBV5-1 to TRBJ2-5; 7 bases match TRBD1. The CDR3 totals 16 residues. Germline loops: CDR1 SGHRS, CDR2 YFSETQ. The J segment lost 5 bases and the V segment lost 2 bases, leaving 12 bases of the junction unmatched. The CDR3 reads CASSFERGLPGETQYF. CDR3 DNA sequence: TGCGCCAGCAGCTTCGAAAGGGGGCTGCCGGGGGAGACCCAGTACTTC.

This clonotype occurred a few times. This chain joins TRBV20-1 and TRBJ1-1; 7 bases are shared with TRBD1. Germline assignment: CDR1 DFQATT and CDR2 SNEGSKA (reference sequence). Trimming cost V 5 bases and J 0 bases; bases outside gene matches: 3. The CDR3 runs to 13 residues. The CDR3 sequence: CSAADRVNTEAFF. Written as DNA, the CDR3 is TGCAGTGCTGCCGACAGGGTGAACACTGAAGCTTTCTTT.

The chain has TRBV7-2 and TRBJ2-7, with 8 bases matching TRBD1. The CDR3 has 15 amino acids. Per germline, CDR1 SGHTA and CDR2 FQGNSA. The V and J ends lost 2 bases and 2 bases, in that order; junction bases with no gene match: 5. Here the CDR3 DNA reads TGTGCCAGCAGCTTAATGTACAGGGGGACCTACGAGCAGTACTTC. Encoded protein: CASSLMYRGTYEQYF.